The next 32 T cell receptor beta chains were all read from a single sample in a study of blood T cell repertoires in COVID-19. The repertoire was sequenced with immunoSEQ multiplex PCR; TCRdb's copy has only in-frame clones and lacks some. This sample has about 83,000 clones, with about 86% found just once. Sequencing was done on a sample of peripheral blood. All receptors come from a woman older than 75 in a cohort sampled during active or convalescent COVID-19.

The genes are TRBV12-3 or TRBV12-4 and TRBJ1-1; no firm D call. The CDR3 is 13 residues long. The V gene lost 5 bases and the J gene lost 0 bases, with 7 bases spanning the gap. The CDR3 is CASSTTVNTEAFF. Written as DNA, the CDR3 is TGTGCCAGCAGTACCACAGTGAACACTGAAGCTTTCTTT.

V and J are TRBV6-2 or TRBV6-3 and TRBJ2-1; TRBD2 matches at 9 bases. The CDR3 is 16 amino acids. Germline CDR1 is MNHEY and CDR2 is SVGEGT. The V gene end was trimmed by 2 bases and the J gene end by 7 bases; junction bases not matched to a gene: 9. In DNA, the CDR3 is TGTGCCAGCAGTTACACGGCGGGAGGGCTTAGGAATGAGCAGTTCTTC. It codes for CASSYTAGGLRNEQFF.

This rearrangement joins TRBV6-2 or TRBV6-3 to TRBJ2-7; 8 positions agree with TRBD2. Trimming cost V 2 bases and J 1 base; bases outside gene matches: 7. The CDR3 sequence is 16 residues long. CDR1 is MNHEY, CDR2 SVGEGT, per germline. For the CDR3, the DNA is TGTGCCAGCAGTTACGAGTCTTTAGCGGGATCCTACGAGCAGTACTTC. It translates to CASSYESLAGSYEQYF.

There are a few counts of this clone. The CDR3: CASSSGTDTQYF. In DNA form, the CDR3 reads TGTGCCAGCAGCAGCGGGACAGATACGCAGTATTTT. The chain is built from TRBV2 and TRBJ2-3, with D possibly being TRBD2 (6 bases). V was clipped by 6 bases and J by 3 bases, with 7 bases between them. The CDR3 contains 12 residues. CDR1 SNHLY and CDR2 FYNNEI come from the germline V gene.

The chain employs TRBV4-1 and TRBJ2-3, with D perhaps matching TRBD2 (6 bases). Per germline, CDR1 MGHRA and CDR2 YSYEKL. This CDR3 spans 15 amino acids. V was shortened by 2 bases and J by 2 bases, with 11 bases between the two germline ends. CDR3 protein: CASSQLATLTDTQYF. The CDR3 DNA is TGCGCCAGCAGCCAACTAGCGACCCTCACAGATACGCAGTATTTT.

The chain joins TRBV20-1 to TRBJ2-7; D ambiguous. Germline lookup yields CDR1 DFQATT and CDR2 SNEGSKA (reference sequence). The CDR3 length is 16 residues. Trimming took 3 bases from V and 0 from J, leaving 18 bases between them. CDR3: CSASSPVELYSYEQYF. The CDR3 nucleotides read TGCAGTGCTAGTTCCCCCGTGGAGCTCTACTCCTACGAGCAGTACTTC.

J is TRBJ1-2 and V is TRBV5-6, with 10 bases identical to TRBD1. The CDR3 totals 14 residues. V gave up 5 bases and J gave up 4 bases; unmatched junction bases: 5. The germline CDR1 and CDR2 sequences are SGHDT and YYEEEE. The CDR3 sequence is CASRPTGGSYGYTF. The CDR3 region has the DNA TGTGCCAGCAGGCCGACAGGGGGCAGCTATGGCTACACCTTC.

The V call is TRBV6-4, the J call TRBJ1-6, with 7 bases lining up with TRBD1. Germline V gene lookup returns CDR1 MRHNA and CDR2 SNTAGT. The J segment lost 10 bases and the V segment lost 6 bases, leaving 6 bases of the junction unmatched. The CDR3 is made up of 13 amino acids. The CDR3 protein is CASSQGVQSPLHF. In DNA form, the CDR3 reads TGTGCCAGCAGCCAGGGGGTTCAGTCACCCCTCCACTTT.

V gene TRBV28 combines with J gene TRBJ1-2, with D uncertain. The CDR3 has 12 residues. Germline V gene data show CDR1 as MDHEN and CDR2 as SYDVKM. Trimming pared 5 bases from V and 8 bases from J, leaving 12 bases between. CDR3 loop: CASSPEYRGYTF. As DNA, the CDR3 is TGTGCCAGCAGTCCAGAATACCGAGGCTACACCTTC.

The chain carries TRBV30 and TRBJ1-2; the match to TRBD1 covers 10 bases. This CDR3 has 15 residues. The V gene's germline CDR1 is GTSNPN and CDR2 SVGIG (reference sequence). V dropped 2 bases and J dropped 0; count of bases not matched to a gene: 3. In nucleotides, the CDR3 is TGTGCCTGGAGTCCAGGACAGGGGGCTAACTATGGCTACACCTTC. This encodes CAWSPGQGANYGYTF.

The chain links TRBV3-1 (or the pseudogene TRBV3-2) to TRBJ1-2; 7 bases agree with TRBD1. Per the germline V gene, CDR1 is LGHDT and CDR2 is YNNKEL (reference sequence). The trim removed 4 bases at V and 2 bases at J, leaving 4 bases unmatched. This CDR3 comprises 14 residues. CDR3 sequence: CASSRPGQNYGYTF. CDR3 coding DNA: TGTGCCAGCAGCCGACCGGGACAGAACTATGGCTACACCTTC.

This clone was seen only once. J is TRBJ2-1 and V is TRBV20-1; weak D call: TRBD2 (7 bases). The CDR3 has 11 residues. CDR1 and CDR2 from the germline V gene are DFQATT and SNEGSKA (reference sequence). V shed 8 bases and J shed 4 bases, with 9 bases lying between them. The CDR3 is CSRGAYNEQFF. In DNA form, the CDR3 reads TGCAGTCGGGGGGCTTACAATGAGCAGTTCTTC.

The genes are TRBV5-1 and TRBJ1-2, with 11 positions matching TRBD1. This CDR3 contains 16 residues. After removal of 1 base from V and 5 bases from J, the junction contained 7 bases not matched to a gene. Looked up from germline, CDR1 is SGHRS and CDR2 is YFSETQ. The CDR3 nucleotides are TGCGCCAGCAGCTTGCCAGGACAGGGGGCGAGGTATGGCTACACCTTC. This sequence encodes CASSLPGQGARYGYTF.

V is TRBV3-1 (or the pseudogene TRBV3-2) and J is TRBJ1-2, with a possible D match to TRBD1 (5 bases). Trimming removed 6 bases at V and 5 bases at J, with 16 bases between. Germline V gene sequence: CDR1 LGHDT, CDR2 YNNKEL (reference sequence). This CDR3 has 14 amino acids. The CDR3, as DNA: TGTGCCAGCAGGGACCGGGGGGAAAGGTATGGCTACACCTTC. It specifies CASRDRGERYGYTF.

This chain connects TRBV19 to TRBJ1-2, with TRBD1 identical over 10 bases. The length of the CDR3 is 14 residues. With 7 bases clipped from V and 4 bases from J, the junction kept 6 bases outside the gene matches. Per germline, CDR1 LNHDA and CDR2 SQIVND (reference sequence). The CDR3 sequence is CASKGTGVLYGYTF. The CDR3 coding sequence is TGTGCCAGTAAGGGGACAGGGGTCCTCTATGGCTACACCTTC.

The chain employs TRBV2 and TRBJ1-2, with 7 bases matching TRBD1. The CDR3 sequence is 13 residues long. Trimming at V came to 0 bases and at J to 7 bases, leaving 2 bases not matched to a gene. Per the germline V gene, CDR1 is SNHLY and CDR2 is FYNNEI. This CDR3 reads CASSEANRGGYTF. In nucleotides, the CDR3 is TGTGCCAGCAGTGAAGCCAACAGGGGTGGCTACACCTTC.

This chain links TRBV4-1 with TRBJ2-7; 8 bases fit TRBD1. The CDR3 has 15 amino acids. The ends lost 1 base at V and 1 base at J; junction bases unmatched: 3. CDR1 is MGHRA, CDR2 YSYEKL, per germline. CDR3: CASSQGGQVSYEQYF. The DNA of the CDR3 is TGCGCCAGCAGCCAAGGGGGACAGGTATCCTACGAGCAGTACTTC.

This chain uses TRBV15 with TRBJ2-1; 7 nucleotides align to TRBD1. Germline loops: CDR1 LNHNV, CDR2 YYDKDF (reference sequence). The ends lost 1 base at V and 4 bases at J; junction bases unmatched: 7. The CDR3 totals 16 residues. The CDR3 region has the DNA TGTGCCACCAGCAGAGCAACCGGGACAGAATACAATGAGCAGTTCTTC. Translating gives CATSRATGTEYNEQFF. Full variable domain (rest looked up from reference TRBV15 and TRBJ2-1): DAMVIQNPRYQVTQFGKPVTLSCSQTLNHNVMYWYQQKSSQAPKLLFHYYDKDFNNEADTPDNFQSRRPNTSFCFLDIRSPGLGDTAMYLCATSRATGTEYNEQFFGPGTRLTVL.

The CDR3 sequence is CASTQQGATEAFF. The CDR3 nucleotides are TGTGCCAGCACTCAACAGGGGGCCACTGAAGCTTTCTTT. V usage is TRBV6-5 and J usage is TRBJ1-1, with 9 bases matching TRBD1. Per germline, CDR1 MNHEY and CDR2 SVGAGI. The trim removed 7 bases at V and 4 bases at J, leaving 4 bases unmatched. This CDR3 comprises 13 residues.

The chain has TRBV6-5 and TRBJ1-2; TRBD1 aligns across 10 bases. V gave up 8 bases and J gave up 3 bases; unmatched junction bases: 3. The CDR3 covers 13 residues. CDR1 is MNHEY and CDR2 is SVGAGI in the germline V gene. As DNA, the CDR3 is TGTGCCAGCGGGGACAGGGGTGACTATGGCTACACCTTC. Protein sequence: CASGDRGDYGYTF.

This chain joins TRBV24-1 and TRBJ1-1; D not resolved. Germline assignment: CDR1 KGHDR and CDR2 SFDVKD. This CDR3 region has 14 residues. Trimming pared 2 bases from V and 8 bases from J, leaving 14 bases between. CDR3 sequence reads: CATSDSVFPEEAFF. The CDR3 DNA reads TGTGCCACCAGTGATTCAGTTTTCCCAGAAGAAGCTTTCTTT.

The chain joins TRBV5-1 to TRBJ1-2, with 7 bases aligning to TRBD1. Germline values: CDR1 SGHRS, CDR2 YFSETQ. The CDR3 spans 17 residues. Trimming at V came to 6 bases and at J to 0 bases, leaving 14 bases not matched to a gene. In nucleotides, the CDR3 is TGCGCCAGCAAGTTACAAGTGAACAGGGGAACTAACTATGGCTACACCTTC. Translating it yields CASKLQVNRGTNYGYTF.

The gene calls are TRBV7-3 and TRBJ2-5, with TRBD2 matching over 11 bases. The ends lost 5 bases at V and 5 bases at J; junction bases unmatched: 7. The CDR3 totals 15 residues. CDR1 SGHTA and CDR2 FQGTGA come from the germline V gene. CDR3 loop: CASSPRLAGTETQYF. For the CDR3, the DNA is TGTGCCAGCAGCCCTCGACTAGCGGGGACGGAGACCCAGTACTTC.

The chain recombines TRBV6-1 with TRBJ2-7; 12 positions match TRBD2. The CDR3 runs to 20 residues. Per the germline V gene, CDR1 is MNHNS and CDR2 is SASEGT. V lost 3 bases to trimming and J lost 1 base; unmatched junction nucleotides: 16. The CDR3 DNA is TGTGCCAGCAGTGAGGCCTTAACAGGCAGGGGACTAGCGGGTTCCTACGAGCAGTACTTC. As protein: CASSEALTGRGLAGSYEQYF.

The chain is built from TRBV27 and TRBJ2-3; TRBD2 matches at 8 bases. V was pared by 7 bases and J by 6 bases, with 12 bases of the junction left unmatched. The CDR3 has 15 residues. CDR1 and CDR2 (germline): MNHEY, SMNVEV (reference sequence). The CDR3 spells CASTYLSGRPDTQYF. Written as DNA, the CDR3 is TGTGCCAGCACCTACCTAAGCGGGAGACCCGATACGCAGTATTTT.

This chain connects TRBV6-6 to TRBJ1-6; perhaps TRBD1 as D (5 bases). The CDR3 covers 17 residues. V was clipped by 5 bases and J by 2 bases, with 16 bases between them. Germline assignment: CDR1 MNHNY and CDR2 SVGAGI (reference sequence). CDR3: CASSLQGEATYNSPLHF. CDR3 sequence (DNA): TGTGCCAGCAGTCTCCAAGGGGAGGCCACCTATAATTCACCCCTCCACTTT.

This clone was seen once. V is TRBV7-3 and J is TRBJ2-5; the match to TRBD2 covers 9 bases. The CDR3 is 19 amino acids. Germline trimming cut 6 bases from V and 5 bases from J; bases unmatched to any gene: 22. Germline CDR1 SGHTA, CDR2 FQGTGA. In DNA, the CDR3 is TGTGCCAGCAGTTCACGGGCGTCTAGCGGGATGTGGGAGGGGGAGACCCAGTACTTC. Its translation: CASSSRASSGMWEGETQYF. Full variable domain (rest looked up from reference TRBV7-3 and TRBJ2-5): GAGVSQTPSNKVTEKGKYVELRCDPISGHTALYWYRQSLGQGPEFLIYFQGTGAADDSGLPNDRFFAVRPEGSVSTLKIQRTERGDSAVYLCASSSRASSGMWEGETQYFGPGTRLLVL.

The chain carries TRBV7-9 and TRBJ1-2; the D gene is possibly TRBD1 (6 bases). CDR1 SEHNR and CDR2 FQNEAQ come from the germline V gene (reference sequence). V dropped 7 bases and J dropped 7 bases, with 16 bases sitting between them. This CDR3 comprises 13 residues. Here the CDR3 reads CASTLTGSLGYTF. For the CDR3, the DNA is TGTGCCAGCACCCTTACAGGGTCTCTTGGCTACACCTTC.

This sequence joins TRBV5-1 and TRBJ1-6; D gene uncertain. Germline assignment: CDR1 SGHRS and CDR2 YFSETQ. This CDR3 region has 18 residues. V lost 1 base and J 0 bases, leaving 14 bases between the germline ends. The CDR3 is CASSLSGFLGSYNSPLHF. CDR3 nucleotides: TGCGCCAGCAGCTTGTCTGGCTTCCTTGGCTCCTATAATTCACCCCTCCACTTT.

The chain combines TRBV19 with TRBJ2-2; maybe TRBD1 (5 bases). Germline loops: CDR1 LNHDA, CDR2 SQIVND (reference sequence). V was cut by 4 bases and J by 7 bases, with 13 bases left in between. This CDR3 is built from 14 residues. The CDR3 region is CASSSGAYGGELFF. DNA for the CDR3: TGTGCCAGTAGTAGTGGGGCTTATGGCGGGGAGCTGTTTTTT.

CDR3 coding DNA: TGTGCCAGCAGCTCAGTCAGGGGCACAGATACGCAGTATTTT. This gives the protein CASSSVRGTDTQYF. This sequence joins TRBV5-6 and TRBJ2-3; TRBD1 might be the D (5 bases). V lost 3 bases, J lost 1 base, and 9 bases lay in between. The CDR3 is made up of 14 amino acids. Germline V gene data show CDR1 as SGHDT and CDR2 as YYEEEE.

The rearrangement links TRBV28 to TRBJ2-7, with 10 positions matching TRBD1. The CDR3 is made up of 19 amino acids. The V and J ends lost 4 bases and 2 bases, in that order; junction bases with no gene match: 17. CDR1 MDHEN and CDR2 SYDVKM come from the germline V gene. The CDR3 coding sequence is TGTGCCAGCAGTTGGTCTATCCTCTTTGCCGGGACAGGGGCCTACGAGCAGTACTTC. Amino acid sequence: CASSWSILFAGTGAYEQYF.